The clone carrying this T cell receptor (beta chain) showed up many times. Antigen unknown. The read comes to an end 3 residues before the CDR3 does, leaving the germline J gene to fill in the end. Sequenced by immunoSEQ multiplex PCR; TCRdb stores in-frame clones only, minus some. This sample carries about 31,000 clones, none of them present only once. This sample is part of a study of T cell clonality in common variable immunodeficiency. Study results and caveats: Fewer TCRbeta clones were shared among CVID subjects than controls.

Looked up from germline, CDR1 is SGHRS and CDR2 is YFSETQ. This CDR3 is built from 15 residues. With 4 bases removed from V and 5 bases from J, the gap between germline ends came to 15 bases. The clonotype originates from a person between 18 and 75 years old in good health. This rearrangement joins TRBV5-1 to TRBJ1-4; tentative D call: TRBD1 (6 bases). What was sequenced was peripheral blood mononuclear cells. CDR3 bases read: TGCGCCAGCAGCGTCCGGGACACCGCCAATGAAAAA. Amino acids: CASSVRDTANEK. The full CDR3 reads CASSVRDTANEKLFF.